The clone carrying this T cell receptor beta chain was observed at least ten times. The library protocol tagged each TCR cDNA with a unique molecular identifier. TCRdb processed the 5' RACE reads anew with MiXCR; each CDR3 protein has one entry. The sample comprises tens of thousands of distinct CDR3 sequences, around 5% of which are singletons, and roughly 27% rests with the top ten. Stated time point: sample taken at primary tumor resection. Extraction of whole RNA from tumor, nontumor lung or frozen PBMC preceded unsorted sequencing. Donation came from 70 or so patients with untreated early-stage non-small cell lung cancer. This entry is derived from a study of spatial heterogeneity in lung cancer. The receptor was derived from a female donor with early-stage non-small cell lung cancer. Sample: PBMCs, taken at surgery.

The CDR3 reads CATARFGGELFF. The CDR3 DNA follows: TGTGCCACCGCCCGGTTCGGCGGGGAGCTGTTTTTT. V gene TRBV7-2 combines with J gene TRBJ2-2, with no clear D. Trimming cost V 10 bases and J 7 bases, with 13 bases left between them. Per germline, CDR1 SGHTA and CDR2 FQGNSA. CDR3 length: 12 amino acids.